What follows is one T cell receptor beta chain and its context. Its cognate antigen is unknown. Germline CDR1 SGHVS, CDR2 FQNEAQ. Trimming at V came to 2 bases and at J to 2 bases, leaving 0 bases not matched to a gene. The CDR3 is 15 amino acids. Some clones are missing from TCRdb's copy, which holds only in-frame ones; the method was immunoSEQ multiplex PCR. The sample has approximately 93,000 clones; about nine tenths are singletons. The sample belongs to a study of graft-versus-host responses after intestinal transplantation. Looking at the study overall: Recipients uniformly received anti-thymocyte globulin induction, followed by tacrolimus and steroids for around 3 years.

Regarding the study as a whole: High graft-versus-host to host-versus-graft clonal ratios were seen in allografts of patients with graft-donor T cell macrochimerism.

V gene TRBV7-8 combines with J gene TRBJ2-5; TRBD2 agrees at 12 bases. Sequenced material: unstimulated CD8+ T cells sorted from spleen or lymph node cells, taken before transplant. The receptor was isolated from a human donor who was the organ donor for an intestinal transplant. CDR3 bases: TGTGCCAGCAGCTTACTAGCGGGGGGGCAAGAGACCCAGTACTTC. Residues: CASSLLAGGQETQYF.